This paragraph covers one TCR beta chain sequence. Antigen specificity is unknown. TCRdb keeps only in-frame clones here, not all; method: immunoSEQ multiplex PCR. The table has about 1,800,000 clones, roughly 94% seen once. This CDR3 contains 12 residues. The germline V and J ends were trimmed by 1 base and 6 bases, with 10 bases remaining between them. Germline V lookup: CDR1 SQVTM, CDR2 ANQGSEA. This entry comes from a study of shared clonotypes between healthy human individuals. Study context: Three plates each covered CD4 naive and memory; CD8 naive two, CD8 memory one.

Regarding the study as a whole: The study sampled only blood, and tissue repertoires likely differ. Shared clonotypes across all four donors exceeded non-shared ones in generation probability.

CD45RO-negative CD8 cells positively selected for CCR7 made up the naive population, which excluded terminally differentiated effector memory CD45RA+ cells. This clonotype was sampled from a man aged 18 to 35 in good health. The chain couples TRBV29-1 to TRBJ2-7; D remains unclear. Input material: naive CD8+ T cells sorted from blood. The CDR3 protein is CSVEVRPAEQYF. The CDR3 nucleotides read TGCAGCGTTGAAGTTCGACCCGCCGAGCAGTACTTC.